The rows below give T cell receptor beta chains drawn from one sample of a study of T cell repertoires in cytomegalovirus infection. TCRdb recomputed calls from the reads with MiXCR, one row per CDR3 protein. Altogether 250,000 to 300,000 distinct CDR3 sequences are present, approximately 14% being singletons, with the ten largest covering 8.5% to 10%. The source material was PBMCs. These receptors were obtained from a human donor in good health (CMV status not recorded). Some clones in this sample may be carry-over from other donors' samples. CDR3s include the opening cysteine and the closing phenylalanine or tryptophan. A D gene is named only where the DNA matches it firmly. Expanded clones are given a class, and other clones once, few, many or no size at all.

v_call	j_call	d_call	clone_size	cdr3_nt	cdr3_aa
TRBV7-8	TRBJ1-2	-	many	TGTGCCAGCAGTTTACAGCTGTCCTATGGCTACACCTTC	CASSLQLSYGYTF
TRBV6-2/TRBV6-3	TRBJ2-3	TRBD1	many	TGTGCCAGCAGACACCGGGACAGGGGCTCAGATACGCAGTATTTT	CASRHRDRGSDTQYF
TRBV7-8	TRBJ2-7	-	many	TGTGCCAGCAGCTTAGTTTCCCGGGGACCGGCTTACGAGCAGTACTTC	CASSLVSRGPAYEQYF
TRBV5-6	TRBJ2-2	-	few	TGTGCCAGCAGCCCGGGAGTAAGACCCACCGGGGAGCTGTTTTTT	CASSPGVRPTGELFF
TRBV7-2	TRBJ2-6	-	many	TGTGCCAGCAGCGGGGGCGTGGCTGGGGCCAACGTCCTGACTTTC	CASSGGVAGANVLTF
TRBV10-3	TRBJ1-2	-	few	TGTGCCGCCAAGTGGGGGGACTATGGCTACACCTTC	CAAKWGDYGYTF
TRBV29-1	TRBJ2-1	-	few	TGCAGCGGTGACATGGCCAATGAGCAGTTCTTC	CSGDMANEQFF
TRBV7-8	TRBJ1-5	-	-	TGTGCCAGCAGAACAGGGAAGGACCAGCCCCAGCATTTT	CASRTGKDQPQHF
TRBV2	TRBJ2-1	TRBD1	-	TGTGCCAGCAGTGGGAACCCAGGGGGTAACAATGAGCAGTTCTTC	CASSGNPGGNNEQFF
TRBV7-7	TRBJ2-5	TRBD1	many	TGTGCCAGCAGCCCCGGGACAGGGGAAGAGACCCAGTACTTC	CASSPGTGEETQYF
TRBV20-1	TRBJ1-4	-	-	TGCAGTGCTAGAGATGAACCCATAGAGTTTTTT	CSARDEPIEFF
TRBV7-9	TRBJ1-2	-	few	TGTGCCAGCAGCCAAGGGCGGTATGGCTACACCTTC	CASSQGRYGYTF
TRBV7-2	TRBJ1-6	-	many	TGTGCCAGCAGCGAATACAGGGCGATAATCTCACCCCTCCACTTT	CASSEYRAIISPLHF
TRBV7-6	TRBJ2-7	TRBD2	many	TGTGCCAGCAGCCCCTTGGGGGGGGTGAGCACCTACGAGCAGTACTTC	CASSPLGGVSTYEQYF
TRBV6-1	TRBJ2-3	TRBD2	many	TGTGCCAGCAGTCGCGGGACTACCATTTCTAGCACAGATACGCAGTATTTT	CASSRGTTISSTDTQYF
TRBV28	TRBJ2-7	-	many	TGTGCCACCCTAGGTCGGGGATTTTACGAGCAGTACTTC	CATLGRGFYEQYF
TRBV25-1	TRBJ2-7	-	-	TGTGCCAGCAGTGACGGGCTAGCCTACGAGCAGTACTTC	CASSDGLAYEQYF
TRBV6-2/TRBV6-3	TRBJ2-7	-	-	TGTGCCAGCAGTTACTCGGCGGCAGGCTACTACGAGCAGTACTTC	CASSYSAAGYYEQYF
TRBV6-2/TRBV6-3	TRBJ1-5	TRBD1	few	TGTGCCAGCAGTTTTCAGGGGGTGAATCAGCCCCAGCATTTT	CASSFQGVNQPQHF
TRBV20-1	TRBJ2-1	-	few	TGCAGTGCTATCCGGGGGAGCTCCTACAATGAGCAGTTCTTC	CSAIRGSSYNEQFF
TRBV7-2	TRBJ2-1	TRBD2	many	TGTGCCAGCAGCAGACTAGCGGGAGGTCAGTTCTTC	CASSRLAGGQFF
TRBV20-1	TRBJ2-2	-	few	TGCAGTGCCGGTCAGGGAGGCCCGAACACCGGGGAGCTGTTTTTT	CSAGQGGPNTGELFF
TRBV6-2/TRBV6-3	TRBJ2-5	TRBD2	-	TGTGCCAGCGGGCTAGCGGGAGAAGAGACCCAGTACTTC	CASGLAGEETQYF
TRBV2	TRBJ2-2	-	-	TGTGCCAGCAGTGGGGGGCCCGTCGGAACCGGGGAGCTGTTTTTT	CASSGGPVGTGELFF
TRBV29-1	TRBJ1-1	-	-	TGCAGCGTTTCAGCAGGCAACACTGAAGCTTTCTTT	CSVSAGNTEAFF